The 3 T cell receptor beta chains in this list originate from one sample, sequenced in a study of post-analysis software for immune sequencing data (dated by TCRdb to between 2014 and 2017). Paper-wide results and their limitations: Four to six TRBV segments, including TRBV5-6, TRBV5-1 and TRBV20-1, were significantly more frequent in patients than controls.

The library was produced with PCR. TCRdb lists the instrument as Illumina HiSeq 2500. To reduce PCR and sequencing biases, unique molecular identifiers were built into the TCR beta cDNA libraries. The public reads were reprocessed in TCRdb via fastp at Q25 and MiXCR, keeping in-frame beta chains. Every distinct CDR3 protein forms one entry, paired with its most common genes and DNA. Here the sample has 750,000 to 950,000 distinct CDR3 sequences; roughly 58% occur a single time. The ten largest account for 4% to 5.5% of the sample. The antigens these receptors bind are not known. The specimen was blood. The receptors derive from a girl aged 5-17 years with multiple sclerosis.

The chain joins TRBV7-2 to TRBJ2-4, with 12 bases fitting TRBD2. The tail of the sequence fits TRBJ2-7 better, so the J call may be wrong. The CDR3 contains 16 residues. Germline V CDR1 and CDR2: SGHTA, FQGNSA. The CDR3 is CASSLHATSGGYEQYF. CDR3 sequence (DNA): TGTGCCAGCAGCTTACACGCGACTAGCGGGGGTTACGAGCAGTACTTC.

The chain has TRBV4-1 and TRBJ2-3; no definite D call. V was shortened by 0 bases and J by 0 bases, with 16 bases between the two germline ends. Germline V gives CDR1 MGHRA, CDR2 YSYEKL. The CDR3 contains 18 residues. The CDR3 DNA reads as TGCGCCAGCAGCCAAGATAGCAGCGCGGAGACTAGCACAGATACGCAGTATTTT. Its translation is CASSQDSSAETSTDTQYF.

The chain carries TRBV11-3 and TRBJ2-1, with D hard to call. V lost 1 base, J lost 5 bases, and 6 bases lay in between. Per germline, CDR1 SGHNT and CDR2 YENEEA. The CDR3 consists of 13 residues. CDR3 region: CASSLVSDNEQFF. The DNA for the CDR3 is TGTGCCAGCAGCTTAGTGTCGGACAATGAGCAGTTCTTC.